This T cell receptor beta chain is from a study of T cell responses to AZD1222 COVID-19 vaccine. Whole-study results and caveats: No repertoire was sampled before or during the peak T cell response, only after it. Reports say nearly half of spike-specific TCRs go after unmutated variant regions. Most donors were white British, females outnumbered males, and clonal diversity was possibly underestimated. Only a handful of AZD1222 recipients, roughly six in all, had baseline seropositivity.

Clones were sequenced by immunoSEQ multiplex PCR, and TCRdb holds only the in-frame ones, with some missing. The sample totals about 140,000 clones; its top ten clones hold about 2.3%. A note on this clone: Its antigen is not identified.

There are 17 residues in the CDR3. The germline V gene has CDR1 MDHEN and CDR2 SYDVKM. Trimming removed 6 bases from V and 7 bases from J; junction bases left unmatched: 15. The chain is built from TRBV28 and TRBJ1-6; 7 bases line up with TRBD1. What was sequenced was peripheral blood. The receptor was isolated from an adult in good health. Here the CDR3 DNA reads TGTGCCAGCAGGCGCCGGCAGGGGGGCTCGGGAAATTCACCCCTCCACTTT. This sequence encodes CASRRRQGGSGNSPLHF. Complete variable domain (other parts from reference TRBV28 and TRBJ1-6): DVKVTQSSRYLVKRTGEKVFLECVQDMDHENMFWYRQDPGLGLRLIYFSYDVKMKEKGDIPEGYSVSREKKERFSLILESASTNQTSMYLCASRRRQGGSGNSPLHFGNGTRLTVT.